What follows are 13 T cell receptor beta chains derived from one specimen sequenced in a study of immune evolution from preneoplasia to lung adenocarcinoma. Only in-frame clones appear in the TCRdb table, and some are missing; sequencing was by immunoSEQ multiplex PCR. The top ten hold 4.8% of the sample, which has fewer than 11,000 clones, 78% seen once. The material sequenced was FFPE minimally invasive lung adenocarcinoma tissue. These receptors were taken from a person aged 70 to 85 with lung adenocarcinoma.

The chain recombines TRBV5-1 with TRBJ2-3; D call uncertain. V lost 6 bases and J 4 bases, leaving 12 bases between the germline ends. This CDR3 contains 13 residues. Germline values: CDR1 SGHRS, CDR2 YFSETQ. The CDR3 region is CASKLGIADTQYF. The DNA of the CDR3 is TGCGCCAGCAAGTTGGGGATCGCAGATACGCAGTATTTT.

Here the CDR3 reads CASSRYDNLNTEAFF. As DNA, the CDR3 is TGTGCCAGCAGCCGATACGACAACCTGAACACTGAAGCTTTCTTT. This chain joins TRBV11-2 and TRBJ1-1, with D hard to call. CDR1 and CDR2 from the germline V gene are SGHAT and FQNNGV. The ends were cut back, 5 bases at V and 0 bases at J, with 13 bases in the middle. The CDR3 is made up of 15 amino acids.

The J gene is TRBJ2-7, the V gene TRBV28; D remains unclear. With 1 base removed from V and 3 bases from J, the gap between germline ends came to 16 bases. Germline CDR1 MDHEN, CDR2 SYDVKM. The CDR3 is 16 residues long. CDR3 residues: CASSLYPTARNYEQYF. The CDR3, as DNA: TGTGCCAGCAGTTTATATCCGACGGCCAGAAACTACGAGCAGTACTTC.

This chain links TRBV28 with TRBJ2-7, with no clear D. CDR1 is MDHEN and CDR2 is SYDVKM in the germline V gene. V lost 2 bases to trimming and J lost 0 bases, with 8 bases between them. This CDR3 comprises 14 residues. The CDR3 is CASSLLGNSYEQYF. CDR3 DNA: TGTGCCAGCAGTTTACTAGGGAACTCCTACGAGCAGTACTTC.

This chain links TRBV19 with TRBJ2-1, with D perhaps TRBD1 or TRBD2 (5 bases each). With 6 bases removed from V and 7 bases from J, the gap between germline ends came to 16 bases. The CDR3 runs 14 residues. CDR1 is LNHDA, CDR2 SQIVND, per germline (reference sequence). The CDR3 bases are TGTGCCAGTAGCCTCACGGGGCCGTTTAATGAGCAGTTCTTC. As protein: CASSLTGPFNEQFF.

The count of this clone is one. CDR3 nucleotide sequence: TGTGCCAGCAGCTTGGATGATGTAGGGCTATTCTTCGGCTACACCTTC. It translates to CASSLDDVGLFFGYTF. This chain links TRBV5-5 with TRBJ1-2; D call uncertain. The V gene's germline CDR1 is SGHKS and CDR2 YYEKEE (reference sequence). The V end was cut by 0 bases, the J end by 8 bases, with 20 bases between. CDR3 length equals 16 residues.

In this sample, this clone turned up a few times. The rearrangement uses TRBV29-1 and TRBJ2-1; 7 positions agree with TRBD2. The junction had 12 bases not matched to a gene; V was cut back by 3 bases and J by 7 bases. CDR3 length equals 15 residues. Germline lookup yields CDR1 SQVTM and CDR2 ANQGSEA. The CDR3 region has the DNA TGCAGCGTTGAGGCCCGGGCGGGAGTGTTGAATGAGCAGTTCTTC. Protein sequence: CSVEARAGVLNEQFF.

The rearrangement joins TRBV19 to TRBJ2-7; TRBD2 agrees at 11 bases. The trim removed 5 bases at V and 7 bases at J, leaving 13 bases unmatched. CDR1 LNHDA and CDR2 SQIVND come from the germline V gene (reference sequence). The CDR3 sequence is 16 residues long. CDR3 sequence reads: CASSSRGRLAGYEQYF. Here the CDR3 DNA reads TGTGCCAGTAGTTCCCGAGGTCGACTAGCGGGGTATGAGCAGTACTTC.

This clone was seen only a few times. The chain carries TRBV7-8 and TRBJ2-5, with 7 nucleotides matching TRBD2. CDR1 is SGHVS and CDR2 is FQNEAQ in the germline V gene. Trimming took 5 bases from V and 5 from J; bases not matched to a gene: 11. CDR3 length: 15 residues. The CDR3 DNA is TGTGCCAGCAGCCCCCCGGGGGAAGCGGGGGAGACCCAGTACTTC. Its translation: CASSPPGEAGETQYF.

The chain is built from TRBV7-8 and TRBJ2-3; 8 bases match TRBD2. The CDR3 totals 14 residues. The trim removed 5 bases at V and 5 bases at J, leaving 6 bases unmatched. The germline V gene encodes CDR1 SGHVS and CDR2 FQNEAQ. The DNA of the CDR3 is TGTGCCAGCAGCGCCGCGGGGGGCATAGATACGCAGTATTTT. This encodes CASSAAGGIDTQYF.

The gene calls are TRBV7-9 and TRBJ1-2; the D is unclear. The CDR3 loop spans 12 amino acids. Trimming stripped 2 bases from V and 8 bases from J, with 9 bases between. From germline, CDR1 is SEHNR and CDR2 FQNEAQ (reference sequence). The CDR3 DNA reads as TGTGCCAGCAGCTTAATTGTGCCGGGCTACACCTTC. Translation: CASSLIVPGYTF. The variable domain in full, with the rest retrieved from reference TRBV7-9 and TRBJ1-2, is DTGVSQNPRHKITKRGQNVTFRCDPISEHNRLYWYRQTLGQGPEFLTYFQNEAQLEKSRLLSDRFSAERPKGSFSTLEIQRTEQGDSAMYLCASSLIVPGYTFGSGTRLTVV.

CDR3 in DNA: TGTGCCAGCTCACCACCGGGACTAGCACAACAAGAGACCCAGTACTTC. Its protein is CASSPPGLAQQETQYF. The V and J genes are TRBV18 and TRBJ2-5; 9 bases map to TRBD2. The length of the CDR3 is 16 residues. The junction had 4 bases not matched to a gene; V was cut back by 0 bases and J by 2 bases. The V gene's germline CDR1 is KGHSH and CDR2 LQKENI.

This clone came up once. A read error may explain this, as a much larger clone is one base away. The J gene is TRBJ2-5, the V gene TRBV7-9; D ambiguous. The J call may be mistaken, given a closer DNA end match to TRBJ2-7. This CDR3 contains 12 residues. Germline lookup yields CDR1 SEHNR and CDR2 FQNEAQ (reference sequence). The CDR3 region is CASSFEDHEQYF. The CDR3 DNA is TGTGCCAGCAGCTTCGAGGACCACGAGCAGTACTTC.